This entry lists 16 T cell receptor beta chains sequenced from one sample in a study of siplizumab effects on memory and regulatory T cells. Repertoires were generated with immunoSEQ multiplex PCR, while TCRdb's copy carries only in-frame clones and drops some. The table has over 100,000 clones, just over 90% seen once. The sequencing input was Tregs sorted from blood. All receptors derive from a human donor in good health.

The gene calls are TRBV10-3 and TRBJ1-1, with unresolved D. The germline CDR1 and CDR2 sequences are ENHRY and SYGVKD. The V end lost 3 bases, the J end lost 6 bases, and 14 bases lay between the germline ends. The CDR3 is made up of 14 amino acids. CDR3 DNA: TGTGCCATCAGTGACCGGGTGGGGAGCTCTGAAGCTTTCTTT. Encoded protein: CAISDRVGSSEAFF.

The rearrangement joins TRBV28 to TRBJ1-2; possible D gene TRBD1, 5 bases. CDR3 length: 14 residues. The germline V and J ends were trimmed by 7 bases and 4 bases, with 16 bases remaining between them. Per the germline V gene, CDR1 is MDHEN and CDR2 is SYDVKM. The DNA for the CDR3 is TGTGCCAGCACCTCATGGGGGGATGGCTATGGCTACACCTTC. Its translation is CASTSWGDGYGYTF.

The V gene is TRBV28, the J gene TRBJ2-5; possible D gene TRBD1, 6 bases. The CDR3 extends over 14 amino acids. Germline CDR1 reads MDHEN; CDR2 reads SYDVKM. Trimming pared 3 bases from V and 3 bases from J, leaving 11 bases between. The CDR3 bases are TGTGCCAGCAGTTTTTCGGACAGAGAAGAGACCCAGTACTTC. Protein sequence: CASSFSDREETQYF.

This chain links TRBV9 with TRBJ1-3; no reliable D call. Trimming removed 3 bases from V and 8 bases from J, with 9 bases in between. Germline V gene data show CDR1 as SGDLS and CDR2 as YYNGEE. The CDR3 extends over 12 amino acids. The CDR3 spells CASSGNPDTIYF. Here the CDR3 DNA reads TGTGCCAGCAGCGGCAACCCGGACACCATATATTTT.

The chain couples TRBV7-2 to TRBJ1-3; TRBD1 is a possible D gene (5 bases). The length of the CDR3 is 16 residues. CDR1 is SGHTA and CDR2 is FQGNSA in the germline V gene. V was shortened by 6 bases and J by 1 base, with 16 bases between the two germline ends. The CDR3 loop is CASRQQVGGSGNTIYF. As DNA, the CDR3 is TGTGCCAGCAGGCAACAGGTGGGGGGGTCTGGAAACACCATATATTTT.

This clone was observed a single time. This chain joins TRBV9 and TRBJ1-6; no firm D call. Trimming removed 0 bases from V and 14 bases from J, with 12 bases in between. Germline V gene lookup returns CDR1 SGDLS and CDR2 YYNGEE. The CDR3 contains 13 residues. The CDR3 sequence: CASSVEGSATLHF. The CDR3, as DNA: TGTGCCAGCAGCGTAGAGGGTTCAGCGACCCTCCACTTT. Using reference TRBV9 and TRBJ1-6 for the parts outside the CDR3, the full variable domain is DSGVTQTPKHLITATGQRVTLRCSPRSGDLSVYWYQQSLDQGLQFLIQYYNGEERAKGNILERFSAQQFPDLHSELNLSSLELGDSALYFCASSVEGSATLHFGNGTRLTVT.

The DNA of the CDR3 is TGTGCCAGCAGCAAAGGGGGAGGGGGAGGCACAGATACGCAGTATTTT. This codes for CASSKGGGGGTDTQYF. The chain carries TRBV21-1 and TRBJ2-3; TRBD2, the D gene given by the table, was not confirmed from the DNA. TRBV21-1 has pseudogene status. The CDR3 contains 16 residues.

The chain uses TRBV7-8 and TRBJ2-3; 9 nucleotides agree with TRBD2. V dropped 5 bases and J dropped 3; count of bases not matched to a gene: 9. From germline, CDR1 is SGHVS and CDR2 FQNEAQ. The CDR3 is 16 amino acids. DNA for the CDR3: TGTGCCAGCAGCGCCCAGGGACTAGCTGTTACAGATACGCAGTATTTT. Translation: CASSAQGLAVTDTQYF.

The chain couples TRBV6-4 to TRBJ1-2, with TRBD1 identical over 7 bases. The ends lost 4 bases at V and 1 base at J; junction bases unmatched: 9. Germline V gene sequence: CDR1 MRHNA, CDR2 SNTAGT. This CDR3 is built from 16 residues. The DNA for the CDR3 is TGTGCCAGCAGTGGGGGACAGCACAACCTTAACTATGGCTACACCTTC. It encodes CASSGGQHNLNYGYTF.

This chain uses TRBV2 with TRBJ2-6, with a tentative D call TRBD2 (6 bases). In germline, CDR1 is SNHLY, CDR2 FYNNEI. The CDR3 sequence is 16 residues long. V gave up 7 bases and J gave up 0 bases, with 13 bases separating them. The CDR3, as DNA: TGTGCCAGCACAGGAGGGTTAAGCTCTGGGGCCAACGTCCTGACTTTC. Translation: CASTGGLSSGANVLTF.

DNA of the CDR3: TGCGCCAGCAGTCAATGCCGGGAGAGGGAAAGCGCCGGGGAGCTGTTTTTT. Its protein product is CASSQCRERESAGELFF. The chain combines TRBV23-1 with TRBJ2-2, with TRBD2 as a possible D gene (6 bases). TRBV23-1 is given ORF status, its function remaining uncertain. Trimming stripped 1 base from V and 6 bases from J, with 18 bases between. The CDR3 runs to 17 residues.

This chain joins TRBV5-4 and TRBJ2-3; D is possibly TRBD1 (6 bases). The CDR3 covers 13 residues. CDR1 SGHNT and CDR2 YYREEE come from the germline V gene (reference sequence). Trimming took off 0 bases at V and 4 bases at J, with 6 bases between the two ends. This CDR3 reads CASSLAGADTQYF. CDR3 coding DNA: TGTGCCAGCAGCTTGGCAGGGGCAGATACGCAGTATTTT.

This clone was observed a few times. J is TRBJ1-1 and V is TRBV10-3, with TRBD1 as a possible D gene (5 bases). The length of the CDR3 is 15 residues. Trimming removed 0 bases at V and 4 bases at J, with 12 bases between. CDR1 ENHRY and CDR2 SYGVKD come from the germline V gene. This chain's CDR3 is CAISESWGTGTEAFF. The CDR3 nucleotides read TGTGCCATCAGTGAGTCATGGGGGACGGGCACTGAAGCTTTCTTT.

This chain connects TRBV4-1 to TRBJ1-6; D is possibly TRBD1 (5 bases). V lost 4 bases to trimming and J lost 7 bases, with 23 bases between them. Germline loops: CDR1 MGHRA, CDR2 YSYEKL. CDR3 length: 18 amino acids. CDR3 loop: CASSPSGAGGSWNSPLHF. CDR3 coding DNA: TGCGCCAGCAGCCCCTCCGGGGCCGGGGGATCTTGGAATTCACCCCTCCACTTT.

In DNA, the CDR3 is TGTGCCAGCAGCTCCGCGGGGACAGGGGGCTATGGCTACACCTTC. Translation gives CASSSAGTGGYGYTF. V is TRBV7-2 and J is TRBJ1-2, with 11 bases identical to TRBD1. The CDR3 covers 15 residues. CDR1 and CDR2 from the germline V gene are SGHTA and FQGNSA. V was pared by 4 bases and J by 4 bases, with 5 bases of the junction left unmatched.

V usage is TRBV10-3 and J usage is TRBJ2-5, with TRBD2 matching 8 bases. The CDR3 length is 14 residues. The germline V gene has CDR1 ENHRY and CDR2 SYGVKD. V dropped 5 bases and J dropped 1; count of bases not matched to a gene: 3. The CDR3 DNA follows: TGTGCCATCAGTATAGCGGGACCCCAAGAGACCCAGTACTTC. As protein: CAISIAGPQETQYF.